The entry that follows covers one T cell receptor beta chain sequence. The data derive from a study of T cells in Graves' hyperthyroidism and ophthalmopathy. The CDR3 contains 12 residues. Trimming took 7 bases from V and 10 from J, leaving 14 bases between them. CDR1 is SEHNR and CDR2 is FQNEAQ in the germline V gene (reference sequence). Template material for amplifying TCR beta CDR3 regions consisted of RNA transcripts. The HTBI primer set drove a first-round RT-PCR of the TCR CDR3. TCRdb itself ran the multiplex PCR reads through MiXCR, one entry per CDR3 protein. The sample yields hundreds of thousands of distinct CDR3 sequences, approximately 15% seen once.

This clonotype originated in a man between 18 and 29 years old with Graves' ophthalmopathy. The sample taken for sequencing was blood. The chain couples TRBV7-9 to TRBJ2-1, with a weak D call TRBD2 (5 bases). The CDR3, as DNA: TGTGCCAGCACTATCGAGGGCTGGGAGCAGTTCTTC. Translating it yields CASTIEGWEQFF.